A selection of T cell receptor beta chains follows, all from one sample in a study of blood T cell repertoires in COVID-19. Clones were sequenced by immunoSEQ multiplex PCR, and TCRdb holds only the in-frame ones, with some missing. The table includes about 59,000 clones, about four fifths detected once. The sequenced material came from peripheral blood. The receptors come from an elderly woman with active or convalescent COVID-19. The CDR3 runs from the conserved cysteine through the conserved F or W. A D gene is named only where the DNA matches it firmly. Not all rows give a size; the values are once, few, many and, for expanded clones, a class.

CDR3,DNA,size,D,V,J
CASSGQAPNYGYTF,TGTGCCAGCAGCGGACAGGCACCTAACTATGGCTACACCTTC,.,TRBD1,TRBV6-5,TRBJ1-2
CASSLGEASRGTEAFF,TGTGCCAGCAGCTTGGGAGAGGCCAGCCGGGGGACTGAAGCTTTCTTT,.,.,TRBV3-1/TRBV3-2,TRBJ1-1
CASSGGHNTGELFF,TGCGCCAGCAGTGGGGGACACAACACCGGGGAGCTGTTTTTT,.,.,TRBV10-1,TRBJ2-2
CASSSNPRFSTGELFF,TGTGCCAGCAGTTCAAACCCGCGTTTTAGCACCGGGGAGCTGTTTTTT,.,.,TRBV28,TRBJ2-2
CASSQDSSRYNEQFF,TGCGCCAGCAGCCAAGACAGTTCCCGTTACAATGAGCAGTTCTTC,.,.,TRBV4-3,TRBJ2-1
CATSSTSRGGFYNEQFF,TGTGCCACCAGCAGTACGTCCCGGGGGGGCTTCTACAATGAGCAGTTCTTC,.,TRBD2,TRBV15,TRBJ2-1
CASSLTSGGETFKNIQYF,TGTGCCAGCAGCCTGACTAGCGGGGGCGAGACTTTCAAAAACATTCAGTACTTC,.,TRBD2,TRBV11-2,TRBJ2-4
CASSPPRGNYGYTF,TGTGCCAGTAGTCCTCCACGGGGGAACTATGGCTACACCTTC,.,.,TRBV19,TRBJ1-2
CASSPPTDLNTEAFF,TGTGCCAGCTCACCACCAACAGATCTGAACACTGAAGCTTTCTTT,.,.,TRBV18,TRBJ1-1
CASSWGQSNYGYTF,TGCGCCAGCAGCTGGGGCCAGTCGAACTATGGCTACACCTTC,.,.,TRBV5-1,TRBJ1-2
CASSVDRFINNEQFF,TGTGCCAGCAGCGTCGACAGGTTTATAAACAATGAGCAGTTCTTC,.,.,TRBV7-6,TRBJ2-1
CASSYSEGFNEKLFF,TGTGCCAGCAGTTACTCCGAGGGTTTTAATGAAAAACTGTTTTTT,.,.,TRBV6-6,TRBJ1-4
CASSQDRGGSNQPQHF,TGCGCCAGCAGCCAAGATAGAGGGGGAAGCAATCAGCCCCAGCATTTT,.,.,TRBV4-3,TRBJ1-5
CASSEAGPGYTEAFF,TGTGCCAGCAGTGAAGCTGGGCCAGGGTACACTGAAGCTTTCTTT,.,.,TRBV2,TRBJ1-1
CASSLGGQPGEKLFF,TGTGCCAGCAGCTTAGGGGGACAACCGGGTGAAAAACTGTTTTTT,.,.,TRBV11-2,TRBJ1-4
CAISEGGRNTGELFF,TGTGCCATCAGTGAGGGCGGAAGAAACACCGGGGAGCTGTTTTTT,many,.,TRBV10-3,TRBJ2-2
CASRSGDNIQYF,TGTGCCAGCAGGAGCGGGGATAACATTCAGTACTTC,.,TRBD2,TRBV7-3,TRBJ2-4
CASSSAGGRRNYGYTF,TGTGCCAGCAGTTCCGCGGGGGGGAGAAGGAACTATGGCTACACCTTC,.,.,TRBV3-1/TRBV3-2,TRBJ1-2
CASSLGQQGSGANVLTF,TGTGCCAGCAGCCTAGGCCAACAGGGTTCCGGGGCCAACGTCCTGACTTTC,.,.,TRBV4-2,TRBJ2-6
CATIRLAGGYNEQFF,TGTGCCACCATACGACTGGCGGGGGGATACAATGAGCAGTTCTTC,.,TRBD2,TRBV5-4,TRBJ2-1
CASSRTSGGGVYNEQFF,TGTGCCAGCAGCAGGACTAGCGGGGGGGGAGTCTACAATGAGCAGTTCTTC,.,TRBD2,TRBV5-4,TRBJ2-1
CASRGQGVDYGYTF,TGTGCCAGTAGGGGACAGGGGGTAGACTATGGCTACACCTTC,.,TRBD1,TRBV19,TRBJ1-2
CASSLEGGNQPQHF,TGTGCCAGCAGCTTGGAAGGGGGCAATCAGCCCCAGCATTTT,once,.,TRBV5-5,TRBJ1-5